The 6 T cell receptor beta chains below come from one sample, sequenced in a study of blood T cells in healthy people across ages. The authors ran a second PCR of 7 to 11 cycles using a sample-barcoded 5' primer and a J-beta primer mix. One entry per CDR3 protein results from TCRdb running MiXCR on the 5' RACE reads. The sample contains around 1.1 million distinct CDR3 sequences, under 40% of which appear only once. Material for sequencing was blood. The source is a man aged 18 to 30 in good health.

The chain carries TRBV4-2 and TRBJ1-1; TRBD1 matches 9 bases. The germline V gene has CDR1 LGHNA and CDR2 YNFKEQ. After removal of 4 bases from V and 5 bases from J, the junction contained 8 bases not matched to a gene. This CDR3 has 15 residues. For the CDR3, the DNA is TGTGCCAGCAGCCCTGAGGGGACAGGGCAGACTGAAGCTTTCTTT. It encodes CASSPEGTGQTEAFF.

This clonotype was detected only a few times. The chain links TRBV29-1 to TRBJ2-1; the D is unclear. Per germline, CDR1 SQVTM and CDR2 ANQGSEA. V lost 3 bases and J lost 4, with 13 bases in between. The CDR3 totals 14 residues. CDR3 region: CSVEVVSRYNEQFF. For the CDR3, the DNA is TGCAGCGTTGAGGTGGTTTCCCGATACAATGAGCAGTTCTTC.

The V call is TRBV29-1, the J call TRBJ2-1; D may be TRBD1 (6 bases). V lost 2 bases and J lost 2, with 10 bases in between. CDR3 length: 14 residues. The V gene's germline CDR1 is SQVTM and CDR2 ANQGSEA. DNA for the CDR3: TGCAGCGTTGAACCAGGGGTGACCTACAATGAGCAGTTCTTC. Residues: CSVEPGVTYNEQFF.

The chain is built from TRBV5-1 and TRBJ2-2, with D perhaps matching TRBD2 (6 bases). Trimming pared 4 bases from V and 7 bases from J, leaving 14 bases between. The CDR3 runs 14 residues. Germline CDR1 is SGHRS and CDR2 is YFSETQ. For the CDR3, the DNA is TGCGCCAGCAGCGTCCCGACTAGTTACGGGGAGCTGTTTTTT. Translated, it gives CASSVPTSYGELFF.

This clonotype appeared a few times. CDR3 sequence (DNA): TGTGCCAGCACCGCAGGACTGCGAGAGACCCAGTACTTC. Translation gives CASTAGLRETQYF. V and J are TRBV3-1 and TRBJ2-5, with a possible D match to TRBD2 (5 bases). The CDR3 extends over 13 amino acids. Germline V lookup: CDR1 LGHDT, CDR2 YNNKEL (reference sequence). V shed 7 bases and J shed 4 bases, with 13 bases lying between them.

V usage is TRBV7-3 and J usage is TRBJ2-3; D could derive from TRBD1 or TRBD2 (6 bases each). Germline CDR1 reads SGHTA; CDR2 reads FQGTGA. The CDR3 sequence is 16 residues long. The V end lost 2 bases, the J end lost 3 bases, and 15 bases lay between the germline ends. The CDR3 sequence: CASSLLGGTETDTQYF. Here the CDR3 DNA reads TGTGCCAGCAGCTTATTAGGGGGGACGGAAACAGATACGCAGTATTTT.